This T cell receptor beta chain was obtained from a study of T cell clonotyping in hematopoietic cell transplantation. Study summary: Pretransplant recipient samples were taken after cytoreduction.

Study-wide results and limits: Pathologically expanded recipient clonotypes increased progressively from day 30 to day 180 as diversity fell. Few recipient clonotypes overlapped donors; over 95% were de novo at given depth. Graft donor and pretransplant recipient Inverse Simpson Index values predicted broader posttransplant TCR diversity.

Time point here: recipient sample about 28 days before transplant, after cytoreduction. Concerning this clone: Antigen unknown.

This CDR3 region has 13 residues. Germline V CDR1 and CDR2: SGHNT, YENEEA. Trimming shortened V by 4 bases and J by 7 bases, and 10 bases separated the two germline ends. Sequencing used immunoSEQ multiplex PCR; TCRdb keeps in-frame clones, though not all of them. The sample contains approximately 80,000 clones, 90% to 97% of which appear only once. The chain has TRBV11-3 and TRBJ2-2; TRBD1 is a possible D gene (7 bases). Source: peripheral blood mononuclear cells, taken before stem cell transplant. The sequence came from a woman aged 50 to 65 with acute myeloid leukemia. Some clones in this sample may be carry-over from other donors' samples. The DNA of the CDR3 is TGTGCCAGCAGCTGGAGGGGGCGCGGGGAGCTGTTTTTT. The encoded protein is CASSWRGRGELFF.